This T cell receptor (beta chain) was recorded in a study of T cell responses to AZD1222 COVID-19 vaccine. Regarding the study as a whole: Following two doses of AZD1222, Spike-specific TCR breadth and depth rose.

Method: immunoSEQ multiplex PCR; TCRdb's copy keeps in-frame clones and lacks some. The sample records more than 95,000 clones, around 88% being singletons. This CDR3 region has 14 residues. Trimming took off 0 bases at V and 2 bases at J, with 7 bases between the two ends. CDR1 MNHEY and CDR2 SVGAGI come from the germline V gene. A remark on this clone: Its target is unknown.

The chain employs TRBV6-5 and TRBJ1-2; D is uncertain. Sequenced here: peripheral blood, sampled on day 0 of AZD1222 vaccination. The clonotype originates from an adult in good health. This chain's CDR3 is CASSYSYGNYGYTF. The CDR3 DNA is TGTGCCAGCAGTTACTCGTACGGAAACTATGGCTACACCTTC.